This T cell receptor beta chain is from a study of identical twins. Study-wide points: Cord blood beta clonotypes present at high abundance carried fewer insertions; no such pattern appeared in memory repertoires. Conclusions were based on cross-sectional statistical analysis, without following the same donors. Twin sharing of out-of-frame TCR alpha was underestimated by models in monozygotic pairs.

V lost 5 bases and J lost 0; bases outside the gene matches: 4. The CDR3 is 14 residues long. The germline V gene encodes CDR1 MNHEY and CDR2 SMNVEV (reference sequence). TCRdb independently ran MiXCR on the 5' RACE reads; one entry per CDR3 protein. The data hold 400,000 to 500,000 distinct CDR3 sequences, with around 18% observed a single time. Note on this clonotype: The antigen remains unidentified.

Everyone who gave samples was a healthy Caucasian. The origin of this receptor is a man in his fifties in good health. This chain joins TRBV27 and TRBJ2-7; 7 bases map to TRBD1. The specimen sequenced was naive T cells sorted from blood. The CDR3 nucleotides read TGTGCCAGCAGTCTAACAGGGGTCTCCTACGAGCAGTACTTC. Protein sequence: CASSLTGVSYEQYF.